This TCR beta chain was profiled in a study of shared clonotypes between healthy human individuals. General study points: Clonotype sharing among donors was expected to depend on sequencing depth.

In the CD4+ fraction, cells were divided into CD45RA+ naive and CD45RA-negative memory subsets. The germline V gene encodes CDR1 SEHNR and CDR2 FQNEAQ (reference sequence). The CDR3 length is 15 residues. Deletions cut 4 bases from V and 5 bases from J, with 17 bases between. In the case of this clone: Its target is unknown.

Sequencing used immunoSEQ multiplex PCR; TCRdb keeps in-frame clones, though not all of them. Of about 2.3 million clones in the sample, approximately 95% are singletons; the top ten hold 0.35% to 0.45%. The sample taken for sequencing was naive CD4+ T cells from PBMCs. The subset was: CD45RA+ positively selected. The sequence came from a man between 18 and 29 years old in good health. Some clones in this sample may be carry-over from other donors' samples. The chain links TRBV7-9 to TRBJ1-1, with D maybe TRBD1 (5 bases). CDR3 coding DNA: TGTGCCAGCAGCTCTCGGACACAAGGAGGGACTGAAGCTTTCTTT. It is translated as CASSSRTQGGTEAFF. The full variable domain, with the rest looked up from reference TRBV7-9 and TRBJ1-1, is DTGVSQNPRHKITKRGQNVTFRCDPISEHNRLYWYRQTLGQGPEFLTYFQNEAQLEKSRLLSDRFSAERPKGSFSTLEIQRTEQGDSAMYLCASSSRTQGGTEAFFGQGTRLTVV.